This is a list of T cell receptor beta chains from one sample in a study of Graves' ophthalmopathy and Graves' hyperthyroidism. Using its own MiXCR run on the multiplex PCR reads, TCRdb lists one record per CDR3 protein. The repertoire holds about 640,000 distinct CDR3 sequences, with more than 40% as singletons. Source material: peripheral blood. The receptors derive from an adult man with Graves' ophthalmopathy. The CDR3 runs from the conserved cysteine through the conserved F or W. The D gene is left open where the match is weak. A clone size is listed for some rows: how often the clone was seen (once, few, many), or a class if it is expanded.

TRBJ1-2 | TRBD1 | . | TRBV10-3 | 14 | TGTGCCATCAGGCAAACAGGGGAGGGACGCGGCTACACCTTC | CAIRQTGEGRGYTF
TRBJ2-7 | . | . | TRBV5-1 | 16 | TGCGCCAGCAGACCCGCTGGGACGAGTCTAACCTACGAGCAGTACTTC | CASRPAGTSLTYEQYF
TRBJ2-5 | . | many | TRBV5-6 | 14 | TGTGCCAGCAGCTTGCCAACAGGGCAAGAGACCCAGTACTTC | CASSLPTGQETQYF
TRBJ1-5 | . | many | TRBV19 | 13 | TGTGCCAGTAGTGGGGGGGCGTTTCAGCCCCAGCATTTT | CASSGGAFQPQHF
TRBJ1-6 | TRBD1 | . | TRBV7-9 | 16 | TGTGCCAGCAGCTTACGCCCGGGACAGTCCAATTCACCCCTCCACTTT | CASSLRPGQSNSPLHF
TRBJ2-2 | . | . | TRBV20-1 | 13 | TGCAGTGCTGTCGATTCTTATACCGGGGAGCTGTTTTTT | CSAVDSYTGELFF
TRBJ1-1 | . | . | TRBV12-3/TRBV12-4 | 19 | TGTGCTAGTGGTTTGCCCCCCGAGGTACGGGGAGGTCTGAACACTGAAGCTTTCTTT | CASGLPPEVRGGLNTEAFF
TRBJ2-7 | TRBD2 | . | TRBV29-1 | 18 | TGCAGCGTTGAAGGGGGGGGACTAGCGGGAGGGTATACCTACGAGCAGTACTTC | CSVEGGGLAGGYTYEQYF
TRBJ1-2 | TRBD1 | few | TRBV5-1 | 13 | TGCGCCAGCAGCTTTGAGACAGGGATCGGCTACACCTTC | CASSFETGIGYTF
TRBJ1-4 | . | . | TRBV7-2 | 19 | TGTGCCAGCAGCCAAGAGATGGGGGCGCGGGTGGCAACTAATGAAAAACTGTTTTTT | CASSQEMGARVATNEKLFF
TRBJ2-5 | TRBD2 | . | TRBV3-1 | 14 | TGTGCCAGCAGAGCGCGGGGGGCGGGAGAGACCCAGTACTTC | CASRARGAGETQYF
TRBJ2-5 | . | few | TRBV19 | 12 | TGTGCCAGTAGTAACAGGGAAGAGACCCAGTACTTC | CASSNREETQYF
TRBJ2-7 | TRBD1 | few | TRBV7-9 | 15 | TGTGCCAGCAGTTACAGCCAGGGGGTCTCCTACGAGCAGTACTTC | CASSYSQGVSYEQYF
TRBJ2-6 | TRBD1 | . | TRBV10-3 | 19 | TGTGCCATCAGAGTCGGGACAGGGTCCTTTCTAAATGGGTCCAACGTCCTGACTTTC | CAIRVGTGSFLNGSNVLTF
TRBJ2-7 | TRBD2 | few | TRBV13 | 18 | TGTGCCAGCAGCCTAACCCTAATGTCGACTAGCGGGGGATACGAGCAGTACTTC | CASSLTLMSTSGGYEQYF
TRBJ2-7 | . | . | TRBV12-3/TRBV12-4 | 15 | TGTGCCAGCACCTCCTCGGGGACTCCACCTGACGAGCAGTACTTC | CASTSSGTPPDEQYF